This TCR beta chain was sequenced for a study of T-cell memory formation after mild COVID-19 (dated by TCRdb to the early 2020s). Some background on the complete study: TCR sequence clusters from the two donors were found to be largely donor specific. In a couple of donors, T-cell clones that expanded and contracted after mild COVID-19 were followed by sequencing TCRalpha and TCRbeta repertoires longitudinally. The cohort was made up of two young adult volunteers, one female and one male, who were previously healthy. What the authors observed across the whole study: Only a couple of mild cases were covered by the study, and larger cohorts that include severe cases with pre-infection samples were considered necessary. Contracting CD4+ clones turned up mainly in the CM and EM memory subsets, whereas EMRA was where CD8+ clones were enriched. Some responding clones were detected in pre-infection memory, which suggested that pre-existing cross-reactive memory T cells had joined the SARS-CoV-2 response. From day 15 to 85, contracting clones showed balanced CD4/CD8 phenotypes, whereas a second wave of clones that expanded from day 15 to 37 leaned towards CD4+. SARS-CoV-2 specificity was not confirmed for the second-wave clones peaking on day 37.

This clonotype was counted between two and nine times. No antigen is known for it. Base qualities are missing; no much larger clone stands one base away. These reads were obtained on an Illumina NovaSeq 6000. TCRalpha and TCRbeta cDNA libraries were built by 5'RACE with constant-segment primers, adding sample barcodes and unique molecular identifiers. RNA was extracted from every sample with Trizol reagent. Amplification of the libraries took two PCR steps, and the second step added a second sample barcode plus Illumina TruSeq adapters. The libraries were sequenced on an Illumina NovaSeq using 2 x 150 bp paired-end reads. The original pipeline was this. Demultiplexing of reads and collapsing into UMI-guided consensus sequences were performed with migec v1.2.7. Using mixcr v2.1.11, the UMI consensuses were aligned to TRA and TRB V and J templates and assembled into clonotypes. Clonotypes were classified as expanded or contracted when called significant by both edgeR and NoisET, with noise models trained on biological replicates. For edgeR calls, the thresholds were a false discovery rate-adjusted p below 0.01 and a log2 fold-change of 1. As an exploratory analysis of dynamics, max-normalized trajectories of the 1000 most abundant clonotypes were examined by PCA with hierarchical clustering. Each responding clone was given a CD4 or CD8 phenotype based on the CD4+ and CD8+ repertoires, which had been sequenced separately. TCRdb itself trimmed the public reads at Q25 with fastp, ran MiXCR and retained productive beta chains. Rows are combined by CDR3 protein, so each entry shows the most common genes and DNA. The V and J calls and clone size come from TCRdb's table, not from the authors' own analysis. The sample includes hundreds of thousands of distinct CDR3 sequences, with 20% observed a single time. The top ten clonotypes cover approximately 13% of the sample.

Taken from cysteine to phenylalanine, the CDR3 has 14 residues. Only the CDR3 DNA stays, 42 bases, in frame from base 1. Sequences SQVTM (CDR1) and ANQGSEA (CDR2) are obtained from the germline V gene. The junction carries 13 bases between V and J, which are trimmed by 5 bases and 0 bases respectively. Ficoll-Paque density gradient centrifugation was used to isolate PBMCs. This sequence uses TRBV29-1 and TRBJ1-2; matching of 6 bases hints at TRBD1 as the D gene. Sequenced sample: PBMCs or a T cell subset sorted from them (not recorded which). This clonotype was sampled from an adult woman who had mild COVID-19 (a few samples of this study predate the infection). The sample titles of this study are shuffled in the database, so cell type and time point are left out; the donor was told from shared clones. The CDR3 protein is CSVKGQQPNYGYTF. At the DNA level, the sequence is TGCAGCGTTAAAGGACAGCAACCTAACTATGGCTACACCTTC. Beyond the CDR3, the reference TRBV29-1 and TRBJ1-2 genes provide the residues; the full variable domain reads: SAVISQKPSRDICQRGTSLTIQCQVDSQVTMMFWYRQQPGQSLTLIATANQGSEATYESGFVIDKFPISRPNLTFSTLTVSNMSPEDSSIYLCSVKGQQPNYGYTFGSGTRLTVV.